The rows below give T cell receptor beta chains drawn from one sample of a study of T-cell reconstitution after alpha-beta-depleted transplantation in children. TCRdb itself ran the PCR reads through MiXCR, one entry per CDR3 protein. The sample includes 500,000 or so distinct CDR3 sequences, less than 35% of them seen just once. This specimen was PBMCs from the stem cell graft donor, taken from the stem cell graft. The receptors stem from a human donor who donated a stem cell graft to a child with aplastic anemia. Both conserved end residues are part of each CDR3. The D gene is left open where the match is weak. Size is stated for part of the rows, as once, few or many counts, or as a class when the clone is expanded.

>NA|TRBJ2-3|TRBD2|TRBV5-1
TGCGCCAGCAGCTTGGCTACTAGCGATGACACAGATACGCAGTATTTT
CASSLATSDDTDTQYF
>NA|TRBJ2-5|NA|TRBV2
TGTGCCAGCAGTGACCCGTCCATAGGGACCCAGTACTTC
CASSDPSIGTQYF
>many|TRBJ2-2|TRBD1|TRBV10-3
TGTGCCATCAGTGAGTCGACAGGGGGTCCCACCGGGGAGCTGTTTTTT
CAISESTGGPTGELFF
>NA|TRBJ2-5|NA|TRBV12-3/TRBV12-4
TGTGCCAGCAGTTTAGCTATTAGACTGGAGACCCAGTACTTC
CASSLAIRLETQYF
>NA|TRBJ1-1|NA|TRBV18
TGTGCCAGCTCCCTTCAATCGACAGTGAACACTGAAGCTTTCTTT
CASSLQSTVNTEAFF
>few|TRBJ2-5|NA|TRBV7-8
TGTGCCAGCAGCTCTCGGGACGGGAGTATGATCCAGTACTTC
CASSSRDGSMIQYF
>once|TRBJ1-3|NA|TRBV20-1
TGCAGTGCCCCAAACCCTGGGACATACTCTGGAAACACCATATATTTT
CSAPNPGTYSGNTIYF
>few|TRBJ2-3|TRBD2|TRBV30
TGTGCCTGGTGCCGAGGGGGACTAGCGGGAGTCACAGATACGCAGTATTTT
CAWCRGGLAGVTDTQYF
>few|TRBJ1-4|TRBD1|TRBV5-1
TGCGCCAGCAGCTCTACCGGGACAGGGAATGAAAAACTGTTTTTT
CASSSTGTGNEKLFF
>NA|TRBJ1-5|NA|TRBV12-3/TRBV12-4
TGTGCCAGCAGTTTAAGGGCAGGGAGTAGCAATCAGCCCCAGCATTTT
CASSLRAGSSNQPQHF
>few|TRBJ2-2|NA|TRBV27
TGTGCCAGCAGTTTATCGTGGATCGCCTCGAACACCGGGGAGCTGTTTTTT
CASSLSWIASNTGELFF
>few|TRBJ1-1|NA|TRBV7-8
TGTGCCAGCAGCTTAATCGTAGTGGGGAACACTGAAGCTTTCTTT
CASSLIVVGNTEAFF
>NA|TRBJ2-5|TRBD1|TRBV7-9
TGTGCCAGCAGCCTGGCTCGGACAGGAGGCCGGGAGACCCAGTACTTC
CASSLARTGGRETQYF
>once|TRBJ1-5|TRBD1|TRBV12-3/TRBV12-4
TGTGCCAGCACCGACAGGGCGGAACAGCCCCAGCATTTT
CASTDRAEQPQHF
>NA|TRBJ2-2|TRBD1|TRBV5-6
TGTGCCAGCAGCCAACCCTCGACAGGGATCGCCGGGGAGCTGTTTTTT
CASSQPSTGIAGELFF
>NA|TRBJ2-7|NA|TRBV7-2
TGTGCCAGCAGCTCTAGCCGGGGGGCTGACTACGAGCAGTACTTC
CASSSSRGADYEQYF
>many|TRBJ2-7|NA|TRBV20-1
TGCAGTGCCCGACAGGACTACGAGCAGTACTTC
CSARQDYEQYF
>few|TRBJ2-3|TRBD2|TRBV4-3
TGCGCCAGCAGCCAAAATCCCGGGACTAGCGGCACAGATACGCAGTATTTT
CASSQNPGTSGTDTQYF
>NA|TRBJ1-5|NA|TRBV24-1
TGTGCCACCAGTGATGGTCGGGCAGCAAGCAATCAGCCCCAGCATTTT
CATSDGRAASNQPQHF
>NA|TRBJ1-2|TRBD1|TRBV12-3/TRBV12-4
TGTGCCAGCAGCTGGGGACAGGGAAACTATGGCTACACCTTC
CASSWGQGNYGYTF
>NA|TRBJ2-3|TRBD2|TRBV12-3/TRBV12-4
TGTGCCAGCAGCTTACCGGGAGGGAGGCCCCTCACGGATACGCAGTATTTT
CASSLPGGRPLTDTQYF
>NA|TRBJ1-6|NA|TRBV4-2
TGTGCCAGCAGCCATCCTGGGGAGGATTCACCCCTCCACTTT
CASSHPGEDSPLHF
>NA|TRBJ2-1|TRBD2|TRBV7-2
TGTGCCAGCAGCCCGAGCCCGCCGGGACTAGCCGTGCATGAGCAGTTCTTC
CASSPSPPGLAVHEQFF
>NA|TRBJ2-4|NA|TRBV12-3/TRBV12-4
TGTGCCAGCAGTTTATTGGGGGCCAAAAACATTCAGTACTTC
CASSLLGAKNIQYF
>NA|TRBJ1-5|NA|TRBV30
TGTGCCTGGAGTTTGATTGGCAATCAGCCCCAGCATTTT
CAWSLIGNQPQHF
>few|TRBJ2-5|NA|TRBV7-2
TGTGCCAGCAGCTTAGTATCTTTACAGCAAGAGACCCAGTACTTC
CASSLVSLQQETQYF
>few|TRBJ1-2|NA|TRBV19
TGTGCCAGTAGTATTTCATTGGGCAGGGGAGACTATGGCTACACCTTC
CASSISLGRGDYGYTF
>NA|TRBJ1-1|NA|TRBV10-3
TGTGCCATCAGTGACGGATTGAACACTGAAGCTTTCTTT
CAISDGLNTEAFF
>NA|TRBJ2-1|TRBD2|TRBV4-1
TGCGCCAGCAGCCAAGAGGGGGGGAGGAATGAGCAGTTCTTC
CASSQEGGRNEQFF